The rows below give T cell receptor beta chains drawn from one sample of a study of chemoradiotherapy in HPV16-positive cancers. Data came from immunoSEQ multiplex PCR; TCRdb stores just in-frame clones and leaves some out. Among 3,000 to 4,000 clones listed, 60% to 80% were seen once. The source material was tumor tissue, sampled from a patient who underwent chemoradiotherapy. Source of these receptors: a human donor with HPV-associated anogenital cancer. The CDR3 runs from the conserved cysteine through the conserved F or W. The D gene is left open where the match is weak. Expanded clones get a size class; other rows say once, few or many, or leave the size out.

abundance: -
v_gene: TRBV27
j_gene: TRBJ1-2
d_gene: -
CDR3nt: TGTGCCAGCAGTTTCGGAGGGGGAAACTATGGCTACACCTTC
CDR3aa: CASSFGGGNYGYTF

abundance: -
v_gene: TRBV5-6
j_gene: TRBJ2-7
d_gene: -
CDR3nt: TGTGCCAGCAGCTTGTTAATTCTTTCCTACGAGCAGTACTTC
CDR3aa: CASSLLILSYEQYF

abundance: once
v_gene: TRBV7-6
j_gene: TRBJ2-2
d_gene: -
CDR3nt: TGTGCCAGCAGCATTACAGCGAACACCGGGGAGCTGTTTTTT
CDR3aa: CASSITANTGELFF

abundance: -
v_gene: TRBV5-6
j_gene: TRBJ2-7
d_gene: -
CDR3nt: TGTGCCAGCAGCTTGGTGGGGTCCTACGAGCAGTACTTC
CDR3aa: CASSLVGSYEQYF

abundance: -
v_gene: TRBV6-1
j_gene: TRBJ2-7
d_gene: -
CDR3nt: TGTGCCAGCAGTGAAGTATTCCGAGGGTATGGGCAGTACTTC
CDR3aa: CASSEVFRGYGQYF

abundance: -
v_gene: TRBV2
j_gene: TRBJ2-7
d_gene: -
CDR3nt: TGTGCCAGCAAAGTTCCTGGCGGAACCTACGAGCAGTACTTC
CDR3aa: CASKVPGGTYEQYF

abundance: few
v_gene: TRBV5-4
j_gene: TRBJ1-1
d_gene: -
CDR3nt: TGTGCCAGCAGCTTGATGGTCAGGGGTAACACTGAAGCTTTCTTT
CDR3aa: CASSLMVRGNTEAFF

abundance: -
v_gene: TRBV5-1
j_gene: TRBJ2-7
d_gene: -
CDR3nt: TGCGCCAGCAGCTTCCAACCCCGGGACCTAATGACCTACGAGCAGTACTTC
CDR3aa: CASSFQPRDLMTYEQYF

abundance: -
v_gene: TRBV28
j_gene: TRBJ1-5
d_gene: -
CDR3nt: TGTGCCAGCAGTTCAGGGAGTTGGGAACGGCAGCCCCAGCATTTT
CDR3aa: CASSSGSWERQPQHF

abundance: -
v_gene: TRBV7-6
j_gene: TRBJ2-1
d_gene: TRBD1
CDR3nt: TGTGCCAGCAGCTCTATAGGACAGGCTTGGGATGAGCAGTTCTTC
CDR3aa: CASSSIGQAWDEQFF

abundance: once
v_gene: TRBV29-1
j_gene: TRBJ1-1
d_gene: -
CDR3nt: TGCAGCGTCCAGGGGAGGAACACTGAAGCTTTCTTT
CDR3aa: CSVQGRNTEAFF

abundance: -
v_gene: TRBV19
j_gene: TRBJ2-7
d_gene: -
CDR3nt: TGTGCCAGTAGTATTGCCGGGAGTAGTTACGAGCAGTACTTC
CDR3aa: CASSIAGSSYEQYF

abundance: -
v_gene: TRBV19
j_gene: TRBJ1-2
d_gene: -
CDR3nt: TGTGCCAGTAGCCCCAGGGGAATCCCCTATGGCTACACCTTC
CDR3aa: CASSPRGIPYGYTF

abundance: -
v_gene: TRBV5-1
j_gene: TRBJ1-2
d_gene: TRBD1
CDR3nt: TGCGCCAGCAGCTTGGTTAGGACAGGGTCGGACTATGGCTACACCTTC
CDR3aa: CASSLVRTGSDYGYTF

abundance: -
v_gene: TRBV2
j_gene: TRBJ2-3
d_gene: -
CDR3nt: TGTGCCAGCAGTGGTTCGGCACACACAGATACGCAGTATTTT
CDR3aa: CASSGSAHTDTQYF

abundance: few
v_gene: TRBV4-1
j_gene: TRBJ2-4
d_gene: -
CDR3nt: TGCGCCAGCAGCCAAGTCAGGGGAGGCAAAAACATTCAGTACTTC
CDR3aa: CASSQVRGGKNIQYF

abundance: once
v_gene: TRBV4-1
j_gene: TRBJ2-4
d_gene: -
CDR3nt: TGCGCCAGCAGCCAAGAAGAGATCCTGTCAGCCAAAAACATTCAGTACTTC
CDR3aa: CASSQEEILSAKNIQYF

abundance: few
v_gene: TRBV10-2
j_gene: TRBJ2-7
d_gene: -
CDR3nt: TGCGCCAGCAGTGAGGGAGGACCTTACGAGCAGTACTTC
CDR3aa: CASSEGGPYEQYF

abundance: few
v_gene: TRBV7-6
j_gene: TRBJ1-4
d_gene: -
CDR3nt: TGTGCCAGCAGCGAGCGCAAGGCAACTAATGAAAAACTGTTTTTT
CDR3aa: CASSERKATNEKLFF

abundance: -
v_gene: TRBV7-9
j_gene: TRBJ1-1
d_gene: -
CDR3nt: TGTGCCAGCAGTGTGAGGGGCCCCACTGAAGCTTTCTTT
CDR3aa: CASSVRGPTEAFF

abundance: -
v_gene: TRBV7-9
j_gene: TRBJ1-4
d_gene: -
CDR3nt: TGTGCCAGCAGCCACCCCAGGAGAGCAACTAATGAAAAACTGTTTTTT
CDR3aa: CASSHPRRATNEKLFF

abundance: once
v_gene: TRBV14
j_gene: TRBJ2-2
d_gene: -
CDR3nt: TGTGCCAGCAGCCAATCCGGGGAGCTGTTTTTT
CDR3aa: CASSQSGELFF

abundance: few
v_gene: TRBV6-1
j_gene: TRBJ1-2
d_gene: -
CDR3nt: TGTGCCAGCACCTTGACAGACAGCTACACCTTC
CDR3aa: CASTLTDSYTF

abundance: -
v_gene: TRBV19
j_gene: TRBJ1-5
d_gene: TRBD1
CDR3nt: TGTGCCAGTAGTGGGGGACAGGGGGGCAATCAGCCCCAGCATTTT
CDR3aa: CASSGGQGGNQPQHF

abundance: -
v_gene: TRBV2
j_gene: TRBJ1-2
d_gene: -
CDR3nt: TGTGCCAGCAGAGTGGACAAAAACTATGGCTACACCTTC
CDR3aa: CASRVDKNYGYTF